This is a list of T cell receptor beta chains from one sample in a study of molecular identifiers for immune sequencing clone quantification. TCRdb reprocessed the PCR reads via MiXCR and lists one record per CDR3 protein. The data show about 510,000 distinct CDR3 sequences, 20% to 25% seen once. The sequenced sample consisted of naive CD8+ T cells from blood, with Jurkat cell RNA spiked in. The receptors originated from a human donor in good health. Some libraries in this study had Jurkat cell RNA spiked in. Both conserved end residues are part of each CDR3.

>TRBJ1-1|TRBV14|14
CASSLGQGKPEAFF
>TRBJ1-5|TRBV7-8|17
CASSINPGQHSNQPQHF
>TRBJ2-5|TRBV11-2|16
CASSPGLAGVVETQYF
>TRBJ2-1|TRBV18|16
CASSPGRDRGLYEQFF
>TRBJ2-7|TRBV5-4|16
CASSLGPGQGSGEQYF
>TRBJ2-3|TRBV28|16
CASSLPTGGGTDTQYF
>TRBJ2-5|TRBV28|15
CASTGLVGTPETQYF
>TRBJ2-7|TRBV28|14
CASCLTSGSGEQYF
>TRBJ2-1|TRBV4-1|16
CASSQTIAGVRYEQFF
>TRBJ2-5|TRBV6-5|15
CASTGQGSPQETQYF
>TRBJ2-1|TRBV7-9|13
CASSLSSLAEQFF
>TRBJ2-7|TRBV6-2/TRBV6-3|13
CASSGGRLDEQYF
>TRBJ2-7|TRBV30|16
CAWSATRQGKPYEQYF
>TRBJ2-1|TRBV20-1|16
CSPATAYLVSANEQFF
>TRBJ2-3|TRBV3-1|19
CASSQAIDRGLVAVDTQYF
>TRBJ1-1|TRBV20-1|13
CSAPTKGTSEAFF
>TRBJ1-1|TRBV28|14
CAASPLRENTEAFF
>TRBJ2-7|TRBV6-5|15
CASSSGQARSYEQYF
>TRBJ2-1|TRBV7-9|15
CASSLVGWGNNEQFF
>TRBJ2-5|TRBV19|15
CASTKTSGDVETQYF
>TRBJ1-4|TRBV5-6|15
CASSLGDRGGEKLFF
>TRBJ1-1|TRBV5-4|11
CASSLGPTAFF
>TRBJ2-2|TRBV24-1|16
CATSDLRGAPPGELFF
>TRBJ1-4|TRBV27|15
CASSLGVLRNEKLFF
>TRBJ1-1|TRBV11-2|17
CASSLGQGLGRNTEAFF
>TRBJ2-1|TRBV6-5|15
CASSYSRTVYNEQSF
>TRBJ2-5|TRBV6-2/TRBV6-3|15
CASSYVGWDQETQYF
>TRBJ2-2|TRBV20-1|12
CSAPGGTGELFF
>TRBJ1-1|TRBV27|11
CASKTNTEAFF
>TRBJ1-2|TRBV5-4|13
CASSARTEDGYTF
>TRBJ2-3|TRBV19|16
CASSIESGETTDTQYF
>TRBJ2-7|TRBV7-9|14
CASSLGLTSYEQYF
>TRBJ2-7|TRBV5-1|15
CASSLAGQPAYEQYF
>TRBJ1-1|TRBV4-1|15
CASSQDRAANTEAFF
>TRBJ2-7|TRBV29-1|14
CSVLDRGAGHEQYF
>TRBJ1-1|TRBV11-2|10
CASSRDVAFF
>TRBJ2-5|TRBV5-4|15
CASSPHQGAQETQYF
>TRBJ2-5|TRBV2|16
CASNLLAGGPRETQYF
>TRBJ2-2|TRBV6-2/TRBV6-3|17
CASSLGTSGGYTGELFF
>TRBJ1-1|TRBV27|15
CASSPQDRANTEAFF
>TRBJ1-1|TRBV7-8|15
CASSLGRQDSTEAFF
>TRBJ1-6|TRBV30|13
CAWSVDNISPLHF
>TRBJ2-3|TRBV19|15
CASSVRLADTDTQYF
>TRBJ2-3|TRBV7-9|16
CASSSRLAARTDTQYF
>TRBJ1-1|TRBV4-2|13
CASSLTRVGEAFF